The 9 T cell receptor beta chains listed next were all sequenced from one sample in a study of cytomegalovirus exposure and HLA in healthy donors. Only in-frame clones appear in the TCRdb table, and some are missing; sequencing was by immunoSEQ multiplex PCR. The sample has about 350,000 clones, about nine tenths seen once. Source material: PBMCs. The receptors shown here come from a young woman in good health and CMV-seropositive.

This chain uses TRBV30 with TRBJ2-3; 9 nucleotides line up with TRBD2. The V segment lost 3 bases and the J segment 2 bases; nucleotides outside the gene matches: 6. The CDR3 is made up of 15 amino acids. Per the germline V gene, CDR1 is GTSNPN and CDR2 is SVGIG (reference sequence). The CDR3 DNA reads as TGTGCCTGGAGGAAGACTAGCGGCTACACAGATACGCAGTATTTT. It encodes CAWRKTSGYTDTQYF.

DNA for the CDR3: TGTGCCAGCAGTGACCCTCCCGCCACAGGCTCCTATGGCTACACCTTC. It encodes CASSDPPATGSYGYTF. This chain connects TRBV6-4 to TRBJ1-2; D perhaps matches TRBD1 (5 bases). This CDR3 contains 16 residues. From germline, CDR1 is MRHNA and CDR2 SNTAGT. Trimming removed 2 bases at V and 4 bases at J, with 17 bases between.

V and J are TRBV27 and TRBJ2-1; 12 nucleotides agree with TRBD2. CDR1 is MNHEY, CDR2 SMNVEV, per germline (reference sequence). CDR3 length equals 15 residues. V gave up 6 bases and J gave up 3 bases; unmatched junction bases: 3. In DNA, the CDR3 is TGTGCCAGCAGCCCTAGCGGGGGGGACTACAATGAGCAGTTCTTC. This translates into CASSPSGGDYNEQFF.

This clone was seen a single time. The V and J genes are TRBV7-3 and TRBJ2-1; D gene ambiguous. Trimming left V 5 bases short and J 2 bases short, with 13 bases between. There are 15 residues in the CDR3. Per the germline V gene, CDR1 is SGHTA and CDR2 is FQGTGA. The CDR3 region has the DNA TGTGCCAGCAGCCCTGGACCTGGGGCCTACAATGAGCAGTTCTTC. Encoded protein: CASSPGPGAYNEQFF.

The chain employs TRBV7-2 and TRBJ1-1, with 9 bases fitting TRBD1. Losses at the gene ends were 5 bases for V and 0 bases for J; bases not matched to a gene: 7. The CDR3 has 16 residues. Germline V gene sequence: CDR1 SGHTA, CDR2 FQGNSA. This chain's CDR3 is CASSLRTGELNTEAFF. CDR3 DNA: TGTGCCAGCAGCCTCCGGACAGGGGAGCTGAACACTGAAGCTTTCTTT.

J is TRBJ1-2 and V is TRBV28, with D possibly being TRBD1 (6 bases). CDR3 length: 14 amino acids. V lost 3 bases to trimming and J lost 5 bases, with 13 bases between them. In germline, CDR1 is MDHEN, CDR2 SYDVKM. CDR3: CASSFPDRDYGYTF. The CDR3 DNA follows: TGTGCCAGCAGTTTCCCGGACAGAGATTATGGCTACACCTTC.

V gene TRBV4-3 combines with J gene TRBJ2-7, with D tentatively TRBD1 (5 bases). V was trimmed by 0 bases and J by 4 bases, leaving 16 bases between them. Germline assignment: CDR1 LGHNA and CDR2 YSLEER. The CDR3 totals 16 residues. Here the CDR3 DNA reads TGCGCCAGCAGCCAAGATCGGACACAAATGAAATACGAGCAGTACTTC. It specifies CASSQDRTQMKYEQYF.

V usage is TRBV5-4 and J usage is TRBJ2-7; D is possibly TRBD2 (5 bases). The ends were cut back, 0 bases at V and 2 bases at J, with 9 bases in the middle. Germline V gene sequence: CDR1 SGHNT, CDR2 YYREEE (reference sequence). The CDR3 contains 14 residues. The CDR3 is CASSLGPGTYEQYF. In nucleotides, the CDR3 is TGTGCCAGCAGCTTGGGTCCGGGAACCTACGAGCAGTACTTC.

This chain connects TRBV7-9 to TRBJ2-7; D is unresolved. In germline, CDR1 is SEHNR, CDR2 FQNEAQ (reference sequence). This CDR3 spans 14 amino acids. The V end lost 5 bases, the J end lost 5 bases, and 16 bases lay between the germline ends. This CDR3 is CASSEPPLHDEQYF. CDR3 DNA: TGTGCCAGCAGCGAACCCCCCCTGCATGACGAGCAGTACTTC.